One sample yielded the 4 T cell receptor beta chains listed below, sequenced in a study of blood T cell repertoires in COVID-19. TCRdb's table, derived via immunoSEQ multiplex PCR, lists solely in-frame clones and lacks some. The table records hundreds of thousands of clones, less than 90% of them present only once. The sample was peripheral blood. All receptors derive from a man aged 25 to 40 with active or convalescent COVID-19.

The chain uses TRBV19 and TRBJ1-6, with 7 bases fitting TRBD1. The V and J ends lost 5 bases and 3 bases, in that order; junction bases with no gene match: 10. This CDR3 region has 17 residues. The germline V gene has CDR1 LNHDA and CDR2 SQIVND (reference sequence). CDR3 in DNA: TGTGCCAGTAGTCCCAACGAAGGGGGCGGCTATAATTCACCCCTCCACTTT. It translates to CASSPNEGGGYNSPLHF. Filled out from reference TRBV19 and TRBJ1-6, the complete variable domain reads DGGITQSPKYLFRKEGQNVTLSCEQNLNHDAMYWYRQDPGQGLRLIYYSQIVNDFQKGDIAEGYSVSREKKESFPLTVTSAQKNPTAFYLCASSPNEGGGYNSPLHFGNGTRLTVT.

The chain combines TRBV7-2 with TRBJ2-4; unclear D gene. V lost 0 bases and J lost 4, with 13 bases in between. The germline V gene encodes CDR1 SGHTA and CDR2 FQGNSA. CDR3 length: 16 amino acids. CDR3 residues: CASSLASTQPKNIQYF. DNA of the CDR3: TGTGCCAGCAGCTTAGCCAGCACACAGCCAAAAAACATTCAGTACTTC.

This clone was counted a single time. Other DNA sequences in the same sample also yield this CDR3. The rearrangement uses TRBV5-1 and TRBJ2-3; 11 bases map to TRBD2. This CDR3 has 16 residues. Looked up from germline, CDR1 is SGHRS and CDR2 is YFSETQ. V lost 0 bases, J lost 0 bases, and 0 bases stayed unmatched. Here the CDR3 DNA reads TGCGCCAGCAGCTTGGGGACTAGCGGGAGCACAGATACGCAGTATTTT. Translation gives CASSLGTSGSTDTQYF. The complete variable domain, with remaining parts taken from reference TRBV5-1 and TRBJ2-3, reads KAGVTQTPRYLIKTRGQQVTLSCSPISGHRSVSWYQQTPGQGLQFLFEYFSETQRNKGNFPGRFSGRQFSNSRSEMNVSTLELGDSALYLCASSLGTSGSTDTQYFGPGTRLTVL.

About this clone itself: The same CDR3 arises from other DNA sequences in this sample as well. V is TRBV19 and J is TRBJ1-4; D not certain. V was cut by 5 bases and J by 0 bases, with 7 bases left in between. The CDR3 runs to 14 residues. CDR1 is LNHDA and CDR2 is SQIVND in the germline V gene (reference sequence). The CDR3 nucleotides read TGTGCCAGTAGTTCCCTCTCAACTAATGAAAAACTGTTTTTT. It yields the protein CASSSLSTNEKLFF.